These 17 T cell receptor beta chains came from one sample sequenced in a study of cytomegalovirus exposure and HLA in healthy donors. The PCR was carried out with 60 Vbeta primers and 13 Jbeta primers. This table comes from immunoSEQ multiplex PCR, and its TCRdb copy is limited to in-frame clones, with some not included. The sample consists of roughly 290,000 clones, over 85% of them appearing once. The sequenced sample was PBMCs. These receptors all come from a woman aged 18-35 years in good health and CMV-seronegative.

The CDR3 is CASSPSARSPTRISGNTIYF. DNA of the CDR3: TGTGCCAGCTCACCCTCGGCCAGGTCGCCCACTAGGATCTCTGGAAACACCATATATTTT. The chain links TRBV18 to TRBJ1-3, with unresolved D. V lost 3 bases, J lost 0 bases, and 24 bases lay in between. Germline V gives CDR1 KGHSH, CDR2 LQKENI. The CDR3 loop spans 20 amino acids. The full variable domain, with the rest looked up from reference TRBV18 and TRBJ1-3, is NAGVMQNPRHLVRRRGQEARLRCSPMKGHSHVYWYRQLPEEGLKFMVYLQKENIIDESGMPKERFSAEFPKEGPSILRIQQVVRGDSAAYFCASSPSARSPTRISGNTIYFGEGSWLTVV.

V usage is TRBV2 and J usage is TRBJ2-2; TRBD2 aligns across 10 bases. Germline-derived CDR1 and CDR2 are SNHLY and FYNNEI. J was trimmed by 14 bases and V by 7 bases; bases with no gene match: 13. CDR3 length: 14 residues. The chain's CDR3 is CASTQPGTSVELFF. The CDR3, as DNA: TGTGCCAGCACCCAACCCGGGACTAGCGTTGAACTGTTTTTT.

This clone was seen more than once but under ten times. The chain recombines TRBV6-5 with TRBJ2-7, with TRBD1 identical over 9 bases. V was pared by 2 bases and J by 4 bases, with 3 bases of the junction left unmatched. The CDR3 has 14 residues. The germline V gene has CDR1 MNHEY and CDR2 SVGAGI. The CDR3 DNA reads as TGTGCCAGCAGTTACGGGACAGGGATGTACGAGCAGTACTTC. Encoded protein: CASSYGTGMYEQYF.

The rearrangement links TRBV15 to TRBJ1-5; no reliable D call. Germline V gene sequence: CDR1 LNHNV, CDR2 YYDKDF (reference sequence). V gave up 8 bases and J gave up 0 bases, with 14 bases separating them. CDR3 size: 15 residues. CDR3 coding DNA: TGTGCCACCGCTGTTGGAGGGAATAGCAATCAGCCCCAGCATTTT. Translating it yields CATAVGGNSNQPQHF.

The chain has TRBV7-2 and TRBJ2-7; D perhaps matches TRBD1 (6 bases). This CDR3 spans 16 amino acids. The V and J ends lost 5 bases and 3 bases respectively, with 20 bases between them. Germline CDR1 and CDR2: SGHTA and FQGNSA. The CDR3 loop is CASSRVQGSSLYEQYF. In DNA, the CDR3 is TGTGCCAGCAGCCGAGTACAGGGTTCCTCGCTCTACGAGCAGTACTTC.

CDR3 amino acids: CASSLELGDTEAFF. The CDR3 DNA reads as TGCGCCAGCAGCTTGGAGCTAGGGGACACTGAAGCTTTCTTT. V usage is TRBV5-1 and J usage is TRBJ1-1; D perhaps matches TRBD1 (5 bases). The CDR3 totals 14 residues. The germline gives CDR1 SGHRS, CDR2 YFSETQ. The V end was cut by 0 bases, the J end by 3 bases, with 9 bases between.

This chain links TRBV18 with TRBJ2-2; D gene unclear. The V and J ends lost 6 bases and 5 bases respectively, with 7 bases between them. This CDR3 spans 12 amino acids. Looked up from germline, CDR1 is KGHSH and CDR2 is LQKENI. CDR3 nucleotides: TGTGCCAGCTCCCGAGAAACCGGGGAGCTGTTTTTT. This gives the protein CASSRETGELFF.

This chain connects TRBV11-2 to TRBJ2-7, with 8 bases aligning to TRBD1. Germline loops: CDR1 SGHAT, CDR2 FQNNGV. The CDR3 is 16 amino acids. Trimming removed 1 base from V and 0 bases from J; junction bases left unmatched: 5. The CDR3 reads CASSLARTGPSYEQYF. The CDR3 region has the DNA TGTGCCAGCAGCTTAGCCCGGACAGGGCCCTCCTACGAGCAGTACTTC.

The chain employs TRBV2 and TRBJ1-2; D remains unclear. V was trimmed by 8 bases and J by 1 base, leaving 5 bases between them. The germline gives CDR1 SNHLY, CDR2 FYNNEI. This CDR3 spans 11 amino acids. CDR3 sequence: CASEGNYGYTF. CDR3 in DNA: TGTGCCAGCGAGGGTAACTATGGCTACACCTTC. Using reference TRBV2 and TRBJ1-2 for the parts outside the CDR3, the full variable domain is EPEVTQTPSHQVTQMGQEVILRCVPISNHLYFYWYRQILGQKVEFLVSFYNNEISEKSEIFDDQFSVERPDGSNFTLKIRSTKLEDSAMYFCASEGNYGYTFGSGTRLTVV.

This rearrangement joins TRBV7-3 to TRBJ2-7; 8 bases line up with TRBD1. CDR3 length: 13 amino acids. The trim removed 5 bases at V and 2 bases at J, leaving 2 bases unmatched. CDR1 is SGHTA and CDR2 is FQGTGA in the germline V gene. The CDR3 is CASSRGQAYEQYF. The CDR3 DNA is TGTGCCAGCAGCCGGGGACAGGCCTACGAGCAGTACTTC. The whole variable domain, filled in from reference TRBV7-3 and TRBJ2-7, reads GAGVSQTPSNKVTEKGKYVELRCDPISGHTALYWYRQSLGQGPEFLIYFQGTGAADDSGLPNDRFFAVRPEGSVSTLKIQRTERGDSAVYLCASSRGQAYEQYFGPGTRLTVT.

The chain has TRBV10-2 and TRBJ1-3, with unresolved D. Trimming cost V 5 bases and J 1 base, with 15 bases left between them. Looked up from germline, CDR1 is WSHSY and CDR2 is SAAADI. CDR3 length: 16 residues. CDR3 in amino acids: CASSTQRGLSGNTIYF. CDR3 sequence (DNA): TGCGCCAGCAGTACACAACGCGGACTTTCTGGAAACACCATATATTTT.

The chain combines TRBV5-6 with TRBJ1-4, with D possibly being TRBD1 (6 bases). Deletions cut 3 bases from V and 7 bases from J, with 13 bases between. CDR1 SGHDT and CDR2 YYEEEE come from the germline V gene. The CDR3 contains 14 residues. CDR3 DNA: TGTGCCAGCAGCTCCTCGGGGGGCGGTGAAAAACTGTTTTTT. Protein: CASSSSGGGEKLFF.

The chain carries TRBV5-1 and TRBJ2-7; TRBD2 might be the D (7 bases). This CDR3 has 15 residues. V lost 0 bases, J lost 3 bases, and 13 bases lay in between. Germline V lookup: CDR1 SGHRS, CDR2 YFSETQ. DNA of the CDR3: TGCGCCAGCAGCTTGGTGGCGGGGGCCTTCTACGAGCAGTACTTC. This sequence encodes CASSLVAGAFYEQYF.

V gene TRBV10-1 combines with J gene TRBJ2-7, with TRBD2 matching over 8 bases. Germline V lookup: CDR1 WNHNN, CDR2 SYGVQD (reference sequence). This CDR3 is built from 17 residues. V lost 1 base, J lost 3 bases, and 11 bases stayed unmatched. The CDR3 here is CASSEFTSGQNLYEQYF. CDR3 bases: TGCGCCAGCAGTGAGTTTACTAGCGGCCAAAACCTCTACGAGCAGTACTTC.

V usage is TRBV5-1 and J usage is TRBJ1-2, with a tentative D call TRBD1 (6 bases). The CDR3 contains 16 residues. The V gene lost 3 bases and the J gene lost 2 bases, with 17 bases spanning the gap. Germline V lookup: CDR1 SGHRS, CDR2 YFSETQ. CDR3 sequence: CASSSGGPLTNYGYTF. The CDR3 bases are TGCGCCAGCAGCTCGGGGGGGCCTTTAACGAACTATGGCTACACCTTC.

DNA of the CDR3: TGTGCCAGCAGCCCACGGTACAATGAGCAGTTCTTC. Its protein product is CASSPRYNEQFF. The rearrangement uses TRBV11-2 and TRBJ2-1; no clear D. Germline V CDR1 and CDR2: SGHAT, FQNNGV. With 5 bases removed from V and 4 bases from J, the gap between germline ends came to 6 bases. CDR3 size: 12 residues.

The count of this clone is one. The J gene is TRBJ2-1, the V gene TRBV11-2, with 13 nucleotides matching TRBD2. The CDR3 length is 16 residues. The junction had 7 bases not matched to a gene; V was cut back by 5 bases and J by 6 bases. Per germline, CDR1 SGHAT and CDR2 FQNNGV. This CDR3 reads CASSPRLAGGPNEQFF. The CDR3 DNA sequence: TGTGCCAGCAGCCCCAGACTAGCGGGGGGCCCCAATGAGCAGTTCTTC.